The clone carrying this TCR beta chain was found a few times. Antigen: not known. It was by quantitative 5'-RACE with molecular barcodes that TCR beta libraries were made. MiXCR, applied by TCRdb to the 5' RACE reads, yields one record per CDR3 protein. The sample shows more than 150,000 distinct CDR3 sequences, roughly 11% of them seen only once. CDR3 length: 16 residues. Germline-derived CDR1 and CDR2 are SGHDT and YYEEEE. Between the trimmed V and J ends, which lost 0 bases and 5 bases, there was a span of 17 bases. The data are from a study of CD8 T cells in ankylosing spondylitis. General observations from the study: According to the report, clones linked to the disease were significantly enriched in matched synovial fluid samples taken from ankylosing spondylitis patients.

V is TRBV5-6 and J is TRBJ1-2, with TRBD1 as a possible D gene (5 bases). The TCR was taken from a male donor with ankylosing spondylitis or in good health (not recorded which). The sequencing input was blood, either unsorted or a sorted T cell fraction (not recorded which). The CDR3 nucleotides are TGTGCCAGCAGCTTGGTCACCACGCTAAAGGGGTATGGCTACACCTTC. This translates into CASSLVTTLKGYGYTF.